One T cell receptor (beta chain) is described in this entry. Its target is unknown. Purity above 95% was achieved in all sorted populations. Reverse transcription of all isolated RNA meant that expressed TCRB transcripts were sequenced. Here immunoSEQ multiplex PCR was the method, and the copy in TCRdb shows in-frame clones only, minus some. The sample contains hundreds of thousands of clones, about 63% of which appear only once. This CDR3 comprises 13 residues. Trimming removed 3 bases from V and 7 bases from J; junction bases left unmatched: 8. Germline values: CDR1 GTSNPN, CDR2 SVGIG (reference sequence). The sample is drawn from a study of beta chain features in type 1 diabetes. Overall study context: Across the samples, roughly 99 million sorted cells were examined in total. General study results and limits: The naive, central memory and Treg TCRB repertoires showed an apparent similarity that was greater among patients than among healthy donors.

J is TRBJ1-2 and V is TRBV30; 7 nucleotides match TRBD1. The sample consisted of naive CD4+ T cells from blood. This clonotype was sampled from a man in his thirties or forties in good health. CDR3 nucleotide sequence: TGTGCCTGGAGAATTACAGGGGTTAGTGGCTACACCTTC. This codes for CAWRITGVSGYTF. The full variable domain, its missing parts supplied by reference TRBV30 and TRBJ1-2, is SQTIHQWPATLVQPVGSPLSLECTVEGTSNPNLYWYRQAAGRGLQLLFYSVGIGQISSEVPQNLSASRPQDRQFILSSKKLLLSDSGFYLCAWRITGVSGYTFGSGTRLTVV.